Presented here are 25 T cell receptor beta chains from one specimen sequenced in a study of T cell responses to AZD1222 COVID-19 vaccine. Assay used: immunoSEQ multiplex PCR; TCRdb lists only in-frame clones, some missing. The data hold over 60,000 clones, with more than 75% observed a single time. Sequenced here: peripheral blood, sampled 28 days after the second dose of the MenACWY control vaccine. Receptors were obtained from an adult who received the MenACWY meningococcal vaccine as a control.

The rearrangement joins TRBV3-1 (or the pseudogene TRBV3-2) to TRBJ2-7, with D maybe TRBD2 (6 bases). The V end was cut by 4 bases, the J end by 1 base, with 11 bases between. The CDR3 has 14 residues. Germline V gives CDR1 LGHDT, CDR2 YNNKEL (reference sequence). The CDR3 protein is CASSPGVASYEQYF. The CDR3 DNA reads TGTGCCAGCAGCCCGGGGGTAGCTTCCTACGAGCAGTACTTC.

The chain combines TRBV28 with TRBJ2-3; D possibly matches TRBD1 or TRBD2 (5 bases each). CDR3 length equals 17 residues. V lost 4 bases to trimming and J lost 0 bases, with 17 bases between them. Germline V CDR1 and CDR2: MDHEN, SYDVKM. CDR3 bases: TGTGCCAGCAGTTATCCCTTAGCCCGGGACAGCACAGATACGCAGTATTTT. Its protein product is CASSYPLARDSTDTQYF. The variable domain in full, with the rest retrieved from reference TRBV28 and TRBJ2-3, is DVKVTQSSRYLVKRTGEKVFLECVQDMDHENMFWYRQDPGLGLRLIYFSYDVKMKEKGDIPEGYSVSREKKERFSLILESASTNQTSMYLCASSYPLARDSTDTQYFGPGTRLTVL.

The V gene is TRBV5-5, the J gene TRBJ2-2, with TRBD1 identical over 7 bases. The length of the CDR3 is 16 residues. V was clipped by 4 bases and J by 4 bases; unmatched bases: 10. The germline V gene encodes CDR1 SGHKS and CDR2 YYEKEE (reference sequence). CDR3 nucleotide sequence: TGTGCCAGCAGCCTAGGGTCAGGGGGTTTCACCGGGGAGCTGTTTTTT. It specifies CASSLGSGGFTGELFF.

This sequence joins TRBV28 and TRBJ2-5; D not certain. Germline assignment: CDR1 MDHEN and CDR2 SYDVKM. V lost 5 bases to trimming and J lost 5 bases, with 3 bases between them. The CDR3 extends over 10 amino acids. The CDR3 protein is CASSQETQYF. DNA of the CDR3: TGTGCCAGCAGTCAGGAGACCCAGTACTTC.

There are a few counts of this clone. The chain has TRBV5-1 and TRBJ2-2; TRBD1 might be the D (5 bases). This CDR3 region has 16 residues. V was clipped by 0 bases and J by 6 bases, with 15 bases between them. Per germline, CDR1 SGHRS and CDR2 YFSETQ. CDR3 amino acids: CASSLDYSTEPGELFF. The CDR3 coding sequence is TGCGCCAGCAGCTTGGATTACTCGACAGAGCCCGGGGAGCTGTTTTTT. The full variable domain, completed using reference TRBV5-1 and TRBJ2-2, is KAGVTQTPRYLIKTRGQQVTLSCSPISGHRSVSWYQQTPGQGLQFLFEYFSETQRNKGNFPGRFSGRQFSNSRSEMNVSTLELGDSALYLCASSLDYSTEPGELFFGEGSRLTVL.

This clone was detected only once. The chain uses TRBV28 and TRBJ1-3; D not certain. The CDR3 length is 13 residues. Germline-derived CDR1 and CDR2 are MDHEN and SYDVKM. Trimming removed 1 base at V and 8 bases at J, with 9 bases between. The DNA of the CDR3 is TGTGCCAGCAGTTTATCCATTTTAGACACCATATATTTT. It encodes CASSLSILDTIYF.

This chain joins TRBV7-2 and TRBJ1-2; 10 nucleotides match TRBD1. The trim removed 1 base at V and 5 bases at J, leaving 7 bases unmatched. CDR1 is SGHTA and CDR2 is FQGNSA in the germline V gene. The CDR3 extends over 16 amino acids. The CDR3 DNA sequence: TGTGCCAGCAGCTTAGTAGGGACAGGGGTTAATTATGGCTACACCTTC. It codes for CASSLVGTGVNYGYTF.

The chain employs TRBV3-1 (or the pseudogene TRBV3-2) and TRBJ1-2; 7 nucleotides match TRBD1. This CDR3 contains 14 residues. Germline CDR1 LGHDT, CDR2 YNNKEL (reference sequence). Losses at the gene ends were 2 bases for V and 4 bases for J; bases not matched to a gene: 4. This CDR3 reads CASSQRQGSYGYTF. The CDR3 nucleotides read TGTGCCAGCAGCCAAAGACAGGGCAGCTATGGCTACACCTTC.

The chain employs TRBV28 and TRBJ2-7, with D possibly matching TRBD2 (6 bases). The CDR3 is 10 residues long. Trimming shortened V by 8 bases and J by 6 bases, and 8 bases separated the two germline ends. CDR1 and CDR2 (germline): MDHEN, SYDVKM. The chain's CDR3 is CASGGSEQYF. The CDR3 nucleotides are TGTGCCAGCGGGGGGTCCGAGCAGTACTTC.

This chain uses TRBV19 with TRBJ1-5; D uncertain. The germline V gene encodes CDR1 LNHDA and CDR2 SQIVND (reference sequence). Trimming cost V 11 bases and J 1 base, with 21 bases left between them. The CDR3 has 16 amino acids. The CDR3 region has the DNA TGTGCCGGTGGGCCCTTAAGGTTTGGGAGCAATCAGCCCCAGCATTTT. This codes for CAGGPLRFGSNQPQHF.

The J gene is TRBJ1-5, the V gene TRBV28; D not certain. V lost 1 base and J 9 bases, leaving 10 bases between the germline ends. The CDR3 covers 13 residues. CDR1 is MDHEN and CDR2 is SYDVKM in the germline V gene. The CDR3 protein is CASSLSDLGPQHF. The CDR3, as DNA: TGTGCCAGCAGTTTATCGGACCTAGGGCCCCAGCATTTT.

This clone appeared a single time. This chain connects TRBV24-1 to TRBJ1-1, with D unresolved. This CDR3 has 13 residues. CDR1 KGHDR and CDR2 SFDVKD come from the germline V gene. The V end was cut by 9 bases, the J end by 3 bases, with 13 bases between. The CDR3 reads CATQSGWYTEAFF. Written as DNA, the CDR3 is TGTGCCACCCAGTCAGGATGGTACACTGAAGCTTTCTTT.

In DNA, the CDR3 is TGTGCCAGCAGGGGGACAGGGGGGAAAGAGACCCAGTACTTC. The encoded protein is CASRGTGGKETQYF. The chain joins TRBV6-5 to TRBJ2-5, with TRBD1 matching 11 bases. Trimming removed 6 bases from V and 3 bases from J; junction bases left unmatched: 3. The V gene's germline CDR1 is MNHEY and CDR2 SVGAGI. The CDR3 consists of 14 residues.

The chain carries TRBV12-5 and TRBJ1-5; TRBD1 might be the D (6 bases). The CDR3 is 13 amino acids. Between the trimmed V and J ends, which lost 9 bases and 4 bases, there was a span of 13 bases. The germline CDR1 and CDR2 sequences are LGHNT and FRNRAP. CDR3 sequence reads: CARDSFSNQPQHF. The CDR3, as DNA: TGTGCTAGGGACAGCTTTTCAAATCAGCCCCAGCATTTT.

CDR3 loop: CASSWGDKPYEQYF. The CDR3, as DNA: TGCGCCAGCAGCTGGGGAGACAAACCCTACGAGCAGTACTTC. The rearrangement joins TRBV5-1 to TRBJ2-7, with D tentatively TRBD2 (5 bases). V lost 3 bases to trimming and J lost 2 bases, with 12 bases between them. Germline V gene sequence: CDR1 SGHRS, CDR2 YFSETQ. The CDR3 length is 14 residues.

This clone has ten or more counts. V is TRBV11-2 and J is TRBJ2-2, with D possibly being TRBD1 (6 bases). V gave up 5 bases and J gave up 1 base, with 20 bases separating them. Germline values: CDR1 SGHAT, CDR2 FQNNGV. The CDR3 is 18 amino acids. The CDR3 coding sequence is TGTGCCAGCAGCCTCAACAGGGTTCGGCTACTGAACACCGGGGAGCTGTTTTTT. Translation: CASSLNRVRLLNTGELFF.

This sequence joins TRBV5-8 and TRBJ1-5; 7 bases map to TRBD1. The CDR3 loop spans 16 amino acids. The ends lost 3 bases at V and 0 bases at J; junction bases unmatched: 6. The germline V gene has CDR1 SGHTS and CDR2 YDEGEE. The CDR3 coding sequence is TGTGCCAGCAGCTGGACCAGGGGGTATAGCAATCAGCCCCAGCATTTT. Amino acid sequence: CASSWTRGYSNQPQHF.

The chain links TRBV6-2 or TRBV6-3 to TRBJ1-2; no definite D call. This CDR3 is built from 13 residues. V was shortened by 6 bases and J by 2 bases, with 10 bases between the two germline ends. CDR1 MNHEY and CDR2 SVGEGT come from the germline V gene. The DNA for the CDR3 is TGTGCCAGCAGCTTCGCCCTAAACTATGGCTACACCTTC. Translating it yields CASSFALNYGYTF.

The CDR3: CASSLRANSGYTF. CDR3 sequence (DNA): TGTGCCAGCAGCTTACGTGCGAACAGTGGCTACACCTTC. The J gene is TRBJ1-2, the V gene TRBV11-3, with unresolved D. The CDR3 extends over 13 amino acids. CDR1 and CDR2 from the germline V gene are SGHNT and YENEEA. V was pared by 2 bases and J by 7 bases, with 11 bases between.

The chain carries TRBV5-1 and TRBJ1-1, with a possible D match to TRBD1 (6 bases). The ends were cut back, 4 bases at V and 1 base at J, with 11 bases in the middle. CDR1 is SGHRS and CDR2 is YFSETQ in the germline V gene. This CDR3 comprises 14 residues. The CDR3 DNA reads TGCGCCAGCAGCCTCCGGGACACGAACACTGAAGCTTTCTTT. Its protein product is CASSLRDTNTEAFF.

The chain uses TRBV5-4 and TRBJ2-5; TRBD1 or TRBD2 may be the D gene (5 bases each). Germline lookup yields CDR1 SGHNT and CDR2 YYREEE (reference sequence). CDR3 length equals 15 residues. Trimming stripped 4 bases from V and 5 bases from J, with 18 bases between. The CDR3 DNA sequence: TGTGCCAGCAGCGCCACCGGGACCCAGAGGGAGACCCAGTACTTC. This codes for CASSATGTQRETQYF.

The rearrangement joins TRBV12-3 or TRBV12-4 to TRBJ2-7; D uncertain. Trimming took 3 bases from V and 4 from J, leaving 7 bases between them. CDR3 length equals 12 residues. The CDR3 coding sequence is TGTGCCAGCAGTTTCTCGGTATACGAGCAGTACTTC. Protein sequence: CASSFSVYEQYF.

The chain uses TRBV6-2 or TRBV6-3 and TRBJ2-2; no clear D gene. V was clipped by 4 bases and J by 1 base, with 10 bases between them. The germline CDR1 and CDR2 sequences are MNHEY and SVGEGT. This CDR3 region has 15 residues. Written as DNA, the CDR3 is TGTGCCAGCAGTTGGGCAAATCGGAACACCGGGGAGCTGTTTTTT. Its protein is CASSWANRNTGELFF.

This sequence joins TRBV5-1 and TRBJ1-3; D is unresolved. The CDR3 contains 13 residues. Germline-derived CDR1 and CDR2 are SGHRS and YFSETQ. Deletions cut 0 bases from V and 3 bases from J, with 4 bases between. The CDR3 DNA sequence: TGCGCCAGCAGCTTGGGATATGGAAACACCATATATTTT. As protein: CASSLGYGNTIYF.

The V and J genes are TRBV7-8 and TRBJ2-1; 7 nucleotides match TRBD2. Unmatched junction bases numbered 10, after V lost 1 base and J lost 7 bases. The CDR3 covers 16 residues. Germline V gene lookup returns CDR1 SGHVS and CDR2 FQNEAQ. This CDR3 reads CASSLVRGRAGNEQFF. The CDR3, as DNA: TGTGCCAGCAGCTTAGTTCGTGGGAGGGCCGGGAATGAGCAGTTCTTC.